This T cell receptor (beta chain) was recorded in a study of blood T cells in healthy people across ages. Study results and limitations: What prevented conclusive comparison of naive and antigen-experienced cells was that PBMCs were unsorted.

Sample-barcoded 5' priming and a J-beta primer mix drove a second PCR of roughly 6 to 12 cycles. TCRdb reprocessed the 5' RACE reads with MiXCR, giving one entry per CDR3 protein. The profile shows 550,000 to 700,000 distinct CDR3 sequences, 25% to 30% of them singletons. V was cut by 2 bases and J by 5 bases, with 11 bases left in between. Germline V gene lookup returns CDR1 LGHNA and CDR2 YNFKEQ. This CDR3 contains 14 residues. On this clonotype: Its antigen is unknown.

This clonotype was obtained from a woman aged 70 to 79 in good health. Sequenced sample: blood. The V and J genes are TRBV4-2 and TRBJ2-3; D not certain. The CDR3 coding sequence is TGTGCCAGCAGCCAACTCGGACCGAGAGATACGCAGTATTTT. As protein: CASSQLGPRDTQYF.